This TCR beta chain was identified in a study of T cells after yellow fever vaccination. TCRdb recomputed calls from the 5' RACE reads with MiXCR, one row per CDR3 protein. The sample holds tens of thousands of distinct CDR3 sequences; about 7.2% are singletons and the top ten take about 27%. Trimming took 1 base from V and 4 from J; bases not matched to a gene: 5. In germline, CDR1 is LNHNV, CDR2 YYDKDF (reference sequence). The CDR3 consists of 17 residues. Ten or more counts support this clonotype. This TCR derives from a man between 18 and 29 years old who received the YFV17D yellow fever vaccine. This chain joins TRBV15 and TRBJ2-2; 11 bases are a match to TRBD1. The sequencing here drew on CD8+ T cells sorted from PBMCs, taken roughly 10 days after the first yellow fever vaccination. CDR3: CATSRGRTGGITGELFF. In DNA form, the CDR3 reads TGTGCCACCAGCAGAGGCAGGACAGGGGGCATCACCGGGGAGCTGTTTTTT.